The 17 T cell receptor beta chains in this list originate from one sample, sequenced in a study of blood T cell repertoires in COVID-19. TCRdb keeps only in-frame clones here, not all; method: immunoSEQ multiplex PCR. The sample holds some 220,000 clones, approximately 82% seen once. Material for sequencing was peripheral blood. Receptors originate from a man aged 50-60 years with active or convalescent COVID-19.

The genes are TRBV13 and TRBJ2-3; 8 bases map to TRBD2. The germline gives CDR1 PRHDT, CDR2 FYEKMQ (reference sequence). V shed 3 bases, J shed 13 bases, and the junction held 6 bases outside the gene matches. CDR3 length: 12 amino acids. Written as DNA, the CDR3 is TGTGCCAGCAGCTTGACGGGGGGGCCGGAGTATTTT. Translation gives CASSLTGGPEYF.

This clone was picked up one time. The chain joins TRBV7-2 to TRBJ2-5, with TRBD2 matching 13 bases. V was pared by 5 bases and J by 4 bases, with 7 bases of the junction left unmatched. The germline V gene has CDR1 SGHTA and CDR2 FQGNSA. CDR3 length: 16 amino acids. CDR3 bases: TGTGCCAGCAGCCCAACTAGCGGGAGGGCCTTAGAGACCCAGTACTTC. Its translation is CASSPTSGRALETQYF.

The chain joins TRBV10-2 to TRBJ1-2; 8 bases map to TRBD1. Trimming took 6 bases from V and 4 from J; bases not matched to a gene: 10. Germline lookup yields CDR1 WSHSY and CDR2 SAAADI. The CDR3 sequence is 15 residues long. CDR3 region: CASSLAQGASYGYTF. CDR3 sequence (DNA): TGCGCCAGCAGCTTAGCTCAGGGGGCCAGCTATGGCTACACCTTC.

The chain carries TRBV28 and TRBJ1-1; tentative D call: TRBD1 (6 bases). The V end was cut by 6 bases, the J end by 5 bases, with 28 bases between. The CDR3 is 18 amino acids. Per the germline V gene, CDR1 is MDHEN and CDR2 is SYDVKM. CDR3: CASSPFGQTTRIRTEAFF. CDR3 coding DNA: TGTGCCAGCAGCCCTTTCGGACAGACAACAAGGATCCGAACTGAAGCTTTCTTT. Variable domain in full (rest from reference TRBV28 and TRBJ1-1): DVKVTQSSRYLVKRTGEKVFLECVQDMDHENMFWYRQDPGLGLRLIYFSYDVKMKEKGDIPEGYSVSREKKERFSLILESASTNQTSMYLCASSPFGQTTRIRTEAFFGQGTRLTVV.

This clone was counted only a few times. The chain recombines TRBV5-1 with TRBJ2-1; 11 bases are a match to TRBD2. The length of the CDR3 is 16 residues. The germline V gene encodes CDR1 SGHRS and CDR2 YFSETQ. V shed 5 bases and J 9 bases; nucleotides not matched to a gene: 13. This CDR3 is CASSILSGGAVSEQFF. CDR3 in DNA: TGCGCCAGCAGTATACTTAGCGGGGGGGCGGTGTCTGAGCAGTTCTTC.

Concerning this clone: At one end, the junction sequence differs from germline, possibly due to a read error. The V gene is TRBV7-7, the J gene TRBJ1-5; 8 bases map to TRBD1. Germline loops: CDR1 SSHAT, CDR2 FNYEAQ (reference sequence). This CDR3 contains 13 residues. CDR3 loop: CASSLDRGQPQHF. The CDR3 DNA reads as TGTGCTAGCAGCCTTGACAGGGGTCAGCCCCAGCATTTT.

This clone was counted a single time. This chain links TRBV19 with TRBJ1-4; no definite D call. Germline V lookup: CDR1 LNHDA, CDR2 SQIVND (reference sequence). The germline V and J ends were trimmed by 7 bases and 7 bases, with 13 bases remaining between them. This CDR3 contains 13 residues. CDR3 DNA sequence: TGTGCCAGTAAACCCCAACCCGGTGAAAAACTGTTTTTT. It yields the protein CASKPQPGEKLFF. The whole variable domain, filled in from reference TRBV19 and TRBJ1-4, reads DGGITQSPKYLFRKEGQNVTLSCEQNLNHDAMYWYRQDPGQGLRLIYYSQIVNDFQKGDIAEGYSVSREKKESFPLTVTSAQKNPTAFYLCASKPQPGEKLFFGSGTQLSVL.

The V gene is TRBV6-2 or TRBV6-3, the J gene TRBJ2-1; tentative D call: TRBD1 (5 bases). The CDR3 spans 13 residues. The ends were cut back, 2 bases at V and 4 bases at J, with 6 bases in the middle. In germline, CDR1 is MNHEY, CDR2 SVGEGT. The CDR3 DNA sequence: TGTGCCAGCAGTTACCGACAGTACAATGAGCAGTTCTTC. Translated: CASSYRQYNEQFF.

The chain has TRBV7-9 and TRBJ1-2; 7 bases align to TRBD1. Trimming cost V 4 bases and J 4 bases; bases outside gene matches: 9. Germline loops: CDR1 SEHNR, CDR2 FQNEAQ (reference sequence). The CDR3 extends over 15 amino acids. DNA for the CDR3: TGTGCCAGCAGCTCGCAGGGGGAGCTTACCTATGGCTACACCTTC. Its protein is CASSSQGELTYGYTF.

V and J are TRBV5-8 and TRBJ2-5; 13 bases map to TRBD2. CDR3 length: 16 amino acids. Germline CDR1 reads SGHTS; CDR2 reads YDEGEE. V was pared by 0 bases and J by 5 bases, with 4 bases of the junction left unmatched. The CDR3 bases are TGTGCCAGCAGCTTGGGGACTAGCGGGAGAGTTGAGACCCAGTACTTC. Encoded protein: CASSLGTSGRVETQYF.

The table lists this clone with a count of one. The chain recombines TRBV28 with TRBJ2-2; no definite D call. The CDR3 runs to 15 residues. The ends were cut back, 1 base at V and 4 bases at J, with 10 bases in the middle. CDR1 and CDR2 from the germline V gene are MDHEN and SYDVKM. CDR3 sequence reads: CASSLYSLITGELFF. The CDR3 coding sequence is TGTGCCAGCAGTTTATACAGCCTGATCACCGGGGAGCTGTTTTTT.

The chain uses TRBV10-1 and TRBJ1-1, with D possibly TRBD1 on 6 matching bases. Germline CDR1 and CDR2: WNHNN and SYGVQD (reference sequence). This CDR3 contains 16 residues. Deletions cut 0 bases from V and 4 bases from J, with 15 bases between. For the CDR3, the DNA is TGCGCCAGCAGTGAGTCGGTTGGGGGCCGGAGCACTGAAGCTTTCTTT. Protein product: CASSESVGGRSTEAFF.

The rearrangement uses TRBV2 and TRBJ2-2; 8 nucleotides match TRBD2. Germline assignment: CDR1 SNHLY and CDR2 FYNNEI. The CDR3 runs to 15 residues. V gave up 10 bases and J gave up 5 bases; unmatched junction bases: 12. CDR3 amino acids: CATGGRLAPTGELFF. The CDR3 DNA follows: TGTGCCACCGGGGGGAGACTAGCGCCGACCGGGGAGCTGTTTTTT.

This chain joins TRBV5-1 and TRBJ2-7; D remains ambiguous. This CDR3 has 11 amino acids. Trimming left V 9 bases short and J 8 bases short, with 15 bases between. Per germline, CDR1 SGHRS and CDR2 YFSETQ. The CDR3 nucleotides are TGCGCCACCACTTCCCTTGCGCAGCAGTACTTC. The encoded protein is CATTSLAQQYF.

Only a few counts were recorded for this clone. The V gene is TRBV3-1 (or the pseudogene TRBV3-2), the J gene TRBJ1-1; a weak D match, TRBD1 (6 bases). The germline V gene has CDR1 LGHDT and CDR2 YNNKEL (reference sequence). Trimming pared 8 bases from V and 3 bases from J, leaving 16 bases between. This CDR3 is built from 14 residues. This CDR3 reads CASSSLEGDTEAFF. The CDR3 nucleotides are TGTGCCAGCTCTTCCTTAGAGGGGGACACTGAAGCTTTCTTT.

In this sample, this clone turned up a few times. The chain has TRBV11-3 and TRBJ2-7; TRBD2 is a possible D gene (7 bases). Trimming removed 5 bases at V and 1 base at J, with 12 bases between. The CDR3 is 14 amino acids. Germline V gene sequence: CDR1 SGHNT, CDR2 YENEEA. The DNA for the CDR3 is TGTGCCAGCAGCAAGGGGGGGGATTCCTACGAGCAGTACTTC. It is translated as CASSKGGDSYEQYF.

This clone showed up just once. The rearrangement links TRBV7-3 to TRBJ2-2, with D perhaps matching TRBD2 (5 bases). Germline CDR1 is SGHTA and CDR2 is FQGTGA. CDR3 size: 16 residues. V lost 2 bases and J lost 1, with 11 bases in between. The CDR3 nucleotides read TGTGCCAGCAGCTTATTGGCTAGCAGGAACACCGGGGAGCTGTTTTTT. Protein: CASSLLASRNTGELFF.